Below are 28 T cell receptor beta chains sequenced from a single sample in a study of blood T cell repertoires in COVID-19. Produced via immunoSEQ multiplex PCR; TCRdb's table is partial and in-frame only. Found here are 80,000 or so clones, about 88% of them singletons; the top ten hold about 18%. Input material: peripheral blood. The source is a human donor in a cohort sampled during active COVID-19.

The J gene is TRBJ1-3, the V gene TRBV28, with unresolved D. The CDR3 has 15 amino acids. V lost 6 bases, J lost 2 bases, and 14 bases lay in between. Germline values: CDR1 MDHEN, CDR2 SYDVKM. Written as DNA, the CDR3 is TGTGCCAGCAGCCAGACCGGAGTACCTGGAAACACCATATATTTT. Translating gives CASSQTGVPGNTIYF.

The CDR3 nucleotides read TGTGCCAGCAGCCAAGATCGGCCTAGCGGGAGATACGAGCAGTACTTC. This encodes CASSQDRPSGRYEQYF. The rearrangement links TRBV4-2 to TRBJ2-7; TRBD2 matches at 10 bases. Trimming removed 0 bases from V and 4 bases from J; junction bases left unmatched: 6. The germline gives CDR1 LGHNA, CDR2 YNFKEQ. This CDR3 is 16 amino acids long.

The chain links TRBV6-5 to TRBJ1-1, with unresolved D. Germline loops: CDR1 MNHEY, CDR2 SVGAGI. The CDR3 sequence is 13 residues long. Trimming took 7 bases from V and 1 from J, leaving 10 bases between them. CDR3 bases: TGTGCCAGCACCCCCCAGGCGAACACTGAAGCTTTCTTT. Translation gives CASTPQANTEAFF.

CDR3 in DNA: TGTGCCAGCAGTCCGGCGGGAAAGGTGCAGTACTTC. Translated: CASSPAGKVQYF. The rearrangement links TRBV25-1 to TRBJ2-7, with a tentative D call TRBD2 (6 bases). CDR3 size: 12 residues. Trimming stripped 5 bases from V and 9 bases from J, with 14 bases between. Germline CDR1 is MGHDK and CDR2 is SYGVNS.

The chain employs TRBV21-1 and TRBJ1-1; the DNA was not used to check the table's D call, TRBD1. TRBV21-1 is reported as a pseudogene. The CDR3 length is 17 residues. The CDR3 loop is CASSKRQGQGWNTEAFF. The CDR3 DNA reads TGTGCCAGCAGCAAACGGCAAGGACAGGGGTGGAACACTGAAGCTTTCTTT.

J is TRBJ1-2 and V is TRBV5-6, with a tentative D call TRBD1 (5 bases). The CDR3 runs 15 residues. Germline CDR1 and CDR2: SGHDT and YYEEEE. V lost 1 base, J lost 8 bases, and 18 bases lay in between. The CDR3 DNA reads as TGTGCCAGCAGCTTGCCTTCAGGGCGCGGAGGGGGCTACACCTTC. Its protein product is CASSLPSGRGGGYTF.

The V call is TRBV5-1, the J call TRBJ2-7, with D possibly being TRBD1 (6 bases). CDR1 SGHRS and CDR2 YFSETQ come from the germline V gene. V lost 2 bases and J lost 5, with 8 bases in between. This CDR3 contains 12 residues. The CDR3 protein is CASSLNRDEQYF. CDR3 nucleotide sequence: TGCGCCAGCAGCTTAAACAGGGACGAGCAGTACTTC.

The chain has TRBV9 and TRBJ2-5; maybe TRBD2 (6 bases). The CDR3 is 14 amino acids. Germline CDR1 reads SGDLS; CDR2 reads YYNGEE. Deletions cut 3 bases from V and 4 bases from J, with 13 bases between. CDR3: CASSDQKGGETQYF. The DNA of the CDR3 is TGTGCCAGCAGCGATCAGAAGGGAGGAGAGACCCAGTACTTC. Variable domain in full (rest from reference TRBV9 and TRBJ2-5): DSGVTQTPKHLITATGQRVTLRCSPRSGDLSVYWYQQSLDQGLQFLIQYYNGEERAKGNILERFSAQQFPDLHSELNLSSLELGDSALYFCASSDQKGGETQYFGPGTRLLVL.

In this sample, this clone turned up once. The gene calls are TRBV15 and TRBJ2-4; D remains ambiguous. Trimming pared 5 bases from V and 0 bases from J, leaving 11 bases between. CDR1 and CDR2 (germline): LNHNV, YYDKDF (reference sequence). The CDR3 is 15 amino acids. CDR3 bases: TGTGCCACCAGCCCCCCGCAGGCAGCCAAAAACATTCAGTACTTC. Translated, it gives CATSPPQAAKNIQYF.

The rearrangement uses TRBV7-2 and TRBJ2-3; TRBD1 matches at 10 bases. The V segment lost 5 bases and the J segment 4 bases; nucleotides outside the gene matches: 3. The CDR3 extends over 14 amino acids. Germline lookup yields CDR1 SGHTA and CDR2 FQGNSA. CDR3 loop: CASSQGQGADTQYF. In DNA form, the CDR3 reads TGTGCCAGCAGCCAAGGACAGGGGGCAGATACGCAGTATTTT.

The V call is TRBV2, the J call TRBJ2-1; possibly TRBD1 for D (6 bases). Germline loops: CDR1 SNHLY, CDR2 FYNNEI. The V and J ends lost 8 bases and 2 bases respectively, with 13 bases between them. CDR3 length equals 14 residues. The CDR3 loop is CASPRQGTYNEQFF. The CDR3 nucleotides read TGTGCCAGCCCCCGGCAGGGGACCTACAATGAGCAGTTCTTC.

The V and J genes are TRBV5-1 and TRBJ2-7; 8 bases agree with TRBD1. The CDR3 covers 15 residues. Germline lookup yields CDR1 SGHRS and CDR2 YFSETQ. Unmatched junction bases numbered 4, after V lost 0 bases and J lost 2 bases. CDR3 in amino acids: CASSLAGGKAYEQYF. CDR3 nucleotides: TGCGCCAGCAGCTTGGCAGGGGGCAAGGCCTACGAGCAGTACTTC.

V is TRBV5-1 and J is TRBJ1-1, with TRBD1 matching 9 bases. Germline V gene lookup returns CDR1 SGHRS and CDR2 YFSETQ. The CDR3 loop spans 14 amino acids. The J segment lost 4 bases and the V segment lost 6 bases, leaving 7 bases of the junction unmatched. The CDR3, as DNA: TGCGCCAGCACCCCGCAGACAGGGGGCACTGAAGCTTTCTTT. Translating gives CASTPQTGGTEAFF. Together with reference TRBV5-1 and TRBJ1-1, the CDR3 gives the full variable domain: KAGVTQTPRYLIKTRGQQVTLSCSPISGHRSVSWYQQTPGQGLQFLFEYFSETQRNKGNFPGRFSGRQFSNSRSEMNVSTLELGDSALYLCASTPQTGGTEAFFGQGTRLTVV.

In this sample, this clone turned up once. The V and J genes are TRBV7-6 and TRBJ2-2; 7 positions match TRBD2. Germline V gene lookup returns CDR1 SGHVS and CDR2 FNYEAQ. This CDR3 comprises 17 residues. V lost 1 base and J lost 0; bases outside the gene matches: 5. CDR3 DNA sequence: TGTGCCAGCAGCTTAGGGGTTAGCGGGTCGAACACCGGGGAGCTGTTTTTT. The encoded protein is CASSLGVSGSNTGELFF.

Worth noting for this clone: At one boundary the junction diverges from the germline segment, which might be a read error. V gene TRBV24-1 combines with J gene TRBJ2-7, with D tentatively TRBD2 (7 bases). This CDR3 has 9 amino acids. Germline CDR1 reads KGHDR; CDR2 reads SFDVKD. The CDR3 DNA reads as TGCGGGGGGCCCTACGAGCAGTACTTC. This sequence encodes CGGPYEQYF.

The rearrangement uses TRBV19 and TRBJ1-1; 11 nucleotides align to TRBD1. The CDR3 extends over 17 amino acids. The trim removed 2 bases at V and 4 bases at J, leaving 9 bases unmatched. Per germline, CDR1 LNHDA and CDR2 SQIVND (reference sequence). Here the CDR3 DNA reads TGTGCCAGTAGTATACGGGACAGGGGGGCCTTTGGCACTGAAGCTTTCTTT. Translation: CASSIRDRGAFGTEAFF.

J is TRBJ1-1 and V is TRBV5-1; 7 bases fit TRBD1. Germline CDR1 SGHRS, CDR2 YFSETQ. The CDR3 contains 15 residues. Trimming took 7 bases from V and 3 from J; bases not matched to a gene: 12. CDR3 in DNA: TGCGCCAGCGGACCCCAGGGCAGGGGGTACACTGAAGCTTTCTTT. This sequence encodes CASGPQGRGYTEAFF.

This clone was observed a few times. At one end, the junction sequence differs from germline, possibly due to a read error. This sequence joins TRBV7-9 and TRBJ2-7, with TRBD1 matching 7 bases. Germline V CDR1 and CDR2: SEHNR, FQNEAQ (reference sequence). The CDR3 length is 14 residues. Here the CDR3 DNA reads TGTGCCAGCAGCTTTTCAGGGATCCGGGACAGCACAGACTTC. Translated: CASSFSGIRDSTDF.

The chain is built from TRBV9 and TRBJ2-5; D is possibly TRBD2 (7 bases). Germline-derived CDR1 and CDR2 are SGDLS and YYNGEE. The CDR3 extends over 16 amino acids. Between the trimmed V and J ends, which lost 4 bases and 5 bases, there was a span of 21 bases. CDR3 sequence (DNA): TGTGCCAGCAGCTTCGAAGTGGGGGGGCGAGGGGAGACCCAGTACTTC. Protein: CASSFEVGGRGETQYF.

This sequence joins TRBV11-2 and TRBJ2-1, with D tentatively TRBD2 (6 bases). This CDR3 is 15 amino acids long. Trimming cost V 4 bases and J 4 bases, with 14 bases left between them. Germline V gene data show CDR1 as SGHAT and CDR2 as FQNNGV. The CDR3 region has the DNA TGTGCCAGCAGCTCTCTGGCGGGGACGTACAATGAGCAGTTCTTC. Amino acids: CASSSLAGTYNEQFF.

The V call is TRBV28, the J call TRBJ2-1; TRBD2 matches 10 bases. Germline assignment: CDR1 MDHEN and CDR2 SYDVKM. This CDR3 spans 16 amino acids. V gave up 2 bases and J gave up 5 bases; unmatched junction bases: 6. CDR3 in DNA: TGTGCCAGCAGTTTAATAAGGCTAGCGGGGGACAATGAGCAGTTCTTC. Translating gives CASSLIRLAGDNEQFF.

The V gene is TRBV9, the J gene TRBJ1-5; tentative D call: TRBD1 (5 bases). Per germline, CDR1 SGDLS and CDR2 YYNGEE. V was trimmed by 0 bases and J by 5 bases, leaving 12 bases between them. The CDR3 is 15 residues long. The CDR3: CASSVDGRGYQPQHF. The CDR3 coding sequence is TGTGCCAGCAGCGTAGACGGGAGGGGTTATCAGCCCCAGCATTTT.

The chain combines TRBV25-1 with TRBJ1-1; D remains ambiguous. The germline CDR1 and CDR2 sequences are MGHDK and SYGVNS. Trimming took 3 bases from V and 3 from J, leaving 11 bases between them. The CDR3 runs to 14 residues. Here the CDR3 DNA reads TGTGCCAGCAGTGATCCCGGAGACCACACTGAAGCTTTCTTT. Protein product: CASSDPGDHTEAFF.

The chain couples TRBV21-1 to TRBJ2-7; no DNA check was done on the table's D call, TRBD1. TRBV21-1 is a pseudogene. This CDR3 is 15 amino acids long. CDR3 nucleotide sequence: TGTGCCAGCATCCCCTATAGGCTCAGGTTCTACGAGCAGTACTTC. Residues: CASIPYRLRFYEQYF.

In DNA form, the CDR3 reads TGTGCCAGCAGCCCGACCGGGACAGTCTCATACAATGAGCAGTTCTTC. Encoded protein: CASSPTGTVSYNEQFF. The J gene is TRBJ2-1, the V gene TRBV11-1; the match to TRBD1 covers 7 bases. This CDR3 has 16 residues. Losses at the gene ends were 5 bases for V and 4 bases for J; bases not matched to a gene: 11. From germline, CDR1 is SGHAT and CDR2 FQDESV (reference sequence). The full variable domain, its missing parts supplied by reference TRBV11-1 and TRBJ2-1, is EAEVAQSPRYKITEKSQAVAFWCDPISGHATLYWYRQILGQGPELLVQFQDESVVDDSQLPKDRFSAERLKGVDSTLKIQPAELGDSAMYLCASSPTGTVSYNEQFFGPGTRLTVL.

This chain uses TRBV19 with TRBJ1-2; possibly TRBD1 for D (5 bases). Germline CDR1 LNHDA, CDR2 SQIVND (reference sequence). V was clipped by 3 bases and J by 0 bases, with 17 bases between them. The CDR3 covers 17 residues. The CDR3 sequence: CASSMSGRDRSNYGYTF. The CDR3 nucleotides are TGTGCCAGTAGTATGTCGGGCAGGGATCGCTCTAACTATGGCTACACCTTC.

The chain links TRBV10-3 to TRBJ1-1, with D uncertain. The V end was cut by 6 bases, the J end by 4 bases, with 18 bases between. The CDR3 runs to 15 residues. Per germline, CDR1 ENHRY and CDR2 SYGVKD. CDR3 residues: CAISLGGGYPTEAFF. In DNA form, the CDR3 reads TGTGCCATCAGCCTAGGTGGTGGTTACCCCACTGAAGCTTTCTTT.

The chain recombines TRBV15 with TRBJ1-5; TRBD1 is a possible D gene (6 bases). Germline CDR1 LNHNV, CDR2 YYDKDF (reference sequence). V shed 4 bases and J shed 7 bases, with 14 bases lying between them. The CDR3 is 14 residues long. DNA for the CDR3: TGTGCCACCAGCACTAGGGGGGGTGGCCAGCCCCAGCATTTT. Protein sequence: CATSTRGGGQPQHF. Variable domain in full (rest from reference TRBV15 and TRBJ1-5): DAMVIQNPRYQVTQFGKPVTLSCSQTLNHNVMYWYQQKSSQAPKLLFHYYDKDFNNEADTPDNFQSRRPNTSFCFLDIRSPGLGDTAMYLCATSTRGGGQPQHFGDGTRLSIL.